Below, 20 T cell receptor beta chains from the same sample are listed, as sequenced in a study of identical twins. One entry per CDR3 protein results from TCRdb running MiXCR on the 5' RACE reads. The table records 420,000 or so distinct CDR3 sequences, about 18% of them present only once. Specimen: naive T cells sorted from blood. These receptor sequences come from a man aged 45-65 years in good health.

The chain combines TRBV6-1 with TRBJ2-4; D gene unclear. The CDR3 is 12 amino acids. The V end was cut by 5 bases, the J end by 7 bases, with 9 bases between. Germline V gene data show CDR1 as MNHNS and CDR2 as SASEGT. CDR3 DNA sequence: TGTGCCAGCAGTTCGGACGGGAACATTCAGTACTTC. It codes for CASSSDGNIQYF.

The sample holds many counts of this clonotype. V is TRBV20-1 and J is TRBJ1-2; 7 bases match TRBD1. The V gene end was trimmed by 3 bases and the J gene end by 2 bases; junction bases not matched to a gene: 3. CDR3 length: 13 amino acids. Germline V gene lookup returns CDR1 DFQATT and CDR2 SNEGSKA (reference sequence). CDR3 protein: CSARTGLNYGYTF. Written as DNA, the CDR3 is TGCAGTGCTAGGACAGGGCTGAACTATGGCTACACCTTC.

This clonotype has more than one count but fewer than ten. The V gene is TRBV29-1, the J gene TRBJ2-7; D ambiguous. V dropped 6 bases and J dropped 4 bases, with 10 bases sitting between them. The CDR3 totals 11 residues. Germline CDR1 is SQVTM and CDR2 is ANQGSEA. CDR3 amino acids: CSVLREYEQYF. Written as DNA, the CDR3 is TGCAGCGTGCTTAGGGAATACGAGCAGTACTTC.

This clonotype was seen a handful of times. The gene calls are TRBV12-3 or TRBV12-4 and TRBJ2-5; TRBD1 agrees at 7 bases. This CDR3 has 14 amino acids. Losses at the gene ends were 5 bases for V and 0 bases for J; bases not matched to a gene: 3. CDR3 in DNA: TGTGCCAGCAGTGGACAGGATCACCAAGAGACCCAGTACTTC. Encoded protein: CASSGQDHQETQYF.

J is TRBJ2-6 and V is TRBV12-3 or TRBV12-4; no reliable D call. This CDR3 has 16 residues. V lost 6 bases and J 1 base, leaving 13 bases between the germline ends. CDR3 residues: CASSPGRQSGANVLTF. The CDR3 nucleotides are TGTGCCAGCAGCCCTGGACGGCAGTCTGGGGCCAACGTCCTGACTTTC.

This clonotype has ten or more counts. The V gene is TRBV5-6, the J gene TRBJ2-7; TRBD2 matches at 15 bases. CDR1 is SGHDT and CDR2 is YYEEEE in the germline V gene. This CDR3 contains 16 residues. J lost 1 base, V lost 3 bases, and 2 bases had no gene match. The CDR3 DNA reads TGTGCCAGCAGCTGGGGGACTAGCGGGAGGTCCTACGAGCAGTACTTC. This gives the protein CASSWGTSGRSYEQYF.

The chain recombines TRBV27 with TRBJ2-3, with D perhaps TRBD2 (5 bases). V lost 2 bases and J 9 bases, leaving 15 bases between the germline ends. Per germline, CDR1 MNHEY and CDR2 SMNVEV (reference sequence). There are 14 residues in the CDR3. Here the CDR3 DNA reads TGTGCCAGCAGTTTAGACCCCGCAGGCGGGACGCAGTATTTT. This encodes CASSLDPAGGTQYF.

This clonotype was seen ten or more times. V usage is TRBV29-1 and J usage is TRBJ2-5; D perhaps matches TRBD2 (8 bases). Germline CDR1 SQVTM, CDR2 ANQGSEA. CDR3 length equals 20 residues. V lost 7 bases, J lost 3 bases, and 36 bases lay in between. The CDR3 DNA reads as TGCAGCGAAGGGACAGCGCACGGACTAGCCCTCCAGTACCTCAAAGAGACCCAGTACTTC. Translated, it gives CSEGTAHGLALQYLKETQYF.

CDR3 bases: TGCAGTGCTAGAGATCAGATAGCGGGACGCGCGGGGAGCCAGTACTTC. Its protein is CSARDQIAGRAGSQYF. The V gene is TRBV20-1, the J gene TRBJ2-5, with 8 bases identical to TRBD2. The CDR3 contains 16 residues. Unmatched junction bases numbered 16, after V lost 0 bases and J lost 10 bases. Germline V gene lookup returns CDR1 DFQATT and CDR2 SNEGSKA (reference sequence).

This clonotype has more than one count but fewer than ten. Written as DNA, the CDR3 is TGTGCCACCAGCAGTGTGGGGATTGAAGCTTTCTTT. It translates to CATSSVGIEAFF. The rearrangement uses TRBV15 and TRBJ1-1; D is uncertain. V lost 3 bases and J 7 bases, leaving 9 bases between the germline ends. CDR3 length: 12 residues. In germline, CDR1 is LNHNV, CDR2 YYDKDF (reference sequence).

CDR3 in amino acids: CASSLKPGNTIYF. CDR3 nucleotides: TGTGCCAGCAGCCTGAAGCCCGGAAACACCATATATTTT. This sequence joins TRBV14 and TRBJ1-3; D gene unclear. Trimming removed 4 bases from V and 4 bases from J, with 8 bases in between. Germline-derived CDR1 and CDR2 are SGHDN and FVKESK. The CDR3 is 13 residues long.

The V and J genes are TRBV6-1 and TRBJ1-1, with 11 bases that match TRBD1. Germline CDR1 reads MNHNS; CDR2 reads SASEGT. V was pared by 5 bases and J by 5 bases, with 10 bases of the junction left unmatched. This CDR3 comprises 16 residues. CDR3 sequence: CASSKWTGGVGTEAFF. The CDR3 coding sequence is TGTGCCAGCAGTAAATGGACAGGGGGCGTCGGGACTGAAGCTTTCTTT.

The chain couples TRBV7-2 to TRBJ1-3, with 8 bases lining up with TRBD1. CDR1 is SGHTA, CDR2 FQGNSA, per germline. This CDR3 is 16 amino acids long. The ends lost 5 bases at V and 2 bases at J; junction bases unmatched: 8. CDR3 region: CASSQQGVVAGNTIYF. Here the CDR3 DNA reads TGTGCCAGCAGCCAACAGGGGGTCGTAGCTGGAAACACCATATATTTT.

The chain uses TRBV7-2 and TRBJ2-7; possible D gene TRBD2, 5 bases. Germline CDR1 and CDR2: SGHTA and FQGNSA. Trimming stripped 1 base from V and 2 bases from J, with 9 bases between. The CDR3 extends over 14 amino acids. As DNA, the CDR3 is TGTGCCAGCAGCTTAGTTAGGGAGACCTACGAGCAGTACTTC. The encoded protein is CASSLVRETYEQYF. The complete variable domain, with remaining parts taken from reference TRBV7-2 and TRBJ2-7, reads GAGVSQSPSNKVTEKGKDVELRCDPISGHTALYWYRQSLGQGLEFLIYFQGNSAPDKSGLPSDRFSAERTGGSVSTLTIQRTQQEDSAVYLCASSLVRETYEQYFGPGTRLTVT.

This clonotype has ten or more counts. The chain uses TRBV28 and TRBJ2-1, with D possibly TRBD2 on 5 matching bases. Germline V gives CDR1 MDHEN, CDR2 SYDVKM. CDR3 length equals 15 residues. Trimming removed 6 bases from V and 6 bases from J, with 18 bases in between. The CDR3 spells CASSPTFTSRNEQFF. For the CDR3, the DNA is TGTGCCAGCAGCCCGACATTCACTAGTCGCAATGAGCAGTTCTTC.

This clonotype was seen a handful of times. The genes are TRBV10-3 and TRBJ1-4; D not resolved. Trimming removed 2 bases at V and 7 bases at J, with 17 bases between. Germline assignment: CDR1 ENHRY and CDR2 SYGVKD. This CDR3 region has 16 residues. The chain's CDR3 is CAISEESAGDGEKLFF. The CDR3, as DNA: TGTGCCATCAGTGAGGAGTCGGCTGGGGATGGTGAAAAACTGTTTTTT.

This clonotype was counted only a few times. The V gene is TRBV6-5, the J gene TRBJ2-3, with no clear D. Germline V gives CDR1 MNHEY, CDR2 SVGAGI. The CDR3 is made up of 12 amino acids. V was trimmed by 4 bases and J by 6 bases, leaving 8 bases between them. CDR3 sequence: CASSSNGDTQYF. CDR3 DNA sequence: TGTGCCAGCAGTTCAAATGGGGATACGCAGTATTTT.

The rearrangement uses TRBV7-2 and TRBJ2-7, with D possibly being TRBD2 (6 bases). V shed 5 bases and J shed 4 bases, with 18 bases lying between them. The CDR3 sequence is 15 residues long. In germline, CDR1 is SGHTA, CDR2 FQGNSA. CDR3 protein: CASSPTSRAGYEQYF. For the CDR3, the DNA is TGTGCCAGCAGCCCCACTTCGCGGGCGGGATACGAGCAGTACTTC.

This clonotype was counted ten times or more. The genes are TRBV12-3 or TRBV12-4 and TRBJ2-2; D remains unclear. Trimming cost V 4 bases and J 4 bases, with 7 bases left between them. The CDR3 runs 13 residues. The chain's CDR3 is CASSWKGTGELFF. CDR3 bases: TGTGCCAGCAGTTGGAAGGGCACCGGGGAGCTGTTTTTT.

In its sample, this clonotype was seen a few times. The gene calls are TRBV9 and TRBJ1-5; D remains ambiguous. Looked up from germline, CDR1 is SGDLS and CDR2 is YYNGEE. The V and J ends lost 0 bases and 5 bases respectively, with 18 bases between them. The CDR3 has 17 residues. CDR3 bases: TGTGCCAGCAGCGTAGTAGAGACCCGCGAAGTTCATCAGCCCCAGCATTTT. Its protein product is CASSVVETREVHQPQHF.